The 4 T cell receptor beta chains in this list originate from one sample, sequenced in a study of T cells in Graves' hyperthyroidism and ophthalmopathy. Amplified regions were TCR beta CDR3 sequences from RNA transcripts. Primed by the HTBI set, a first-round RT-PCR was run on the TCR CDR3. TCRdb reprocessed the multiplex PCR reads via MiXCR and lists one record per CDR3 protein. The sample lists around 500,000 distinct CDR3 sequences; approximately 15% were seen once. Sequencing was performed on blood. These receptors were obtained from a woman in her thirties or forties with Graves' hyperthyroidism.

At least ten counts were recorded for this clonotype. The CDR3 spells CASSFDPILWSGQSTDTQYF. The CDR3 DNA is TGCGCCAGCAGCTTTGATCCTATTCTTTGGTCCGGACAGAGCACAGATACGCAGTATTTT. The V gene is TRBV5-1, the J gene TRBJ2-3; the D gene is possibly TRBD1 (6 bases). The CDR3 extends over 20 amino acids. Trimming shortened V by 2 bases and J by 0 bases, and 25 bases separated the two germline ends. Germline lookup yields CDR1 SGHRS and CDR2 YFSETQ.

This clonotype was seen only a few times. V is TRBV5-1 and J is TRBJ1-1; 8 positions agree with TRBD1. Per the germline V gene, CDR1 is SGHRS and CDR2 is YFSETQ. The length of the CDR3 is 15 residues. Trimming took 4 bases from V and 6 from J; bases not matched to a gene: 11. CDR3 in amino acids: CASSASGGIGAEAFF. CDR3 coding DNA: TGCGCCAGCAGCGCGTCAGGGGGCATAGGGGCTGAAGCTTTCTTT.

This clonotype appeared a few times. The rearrangement uses TRBV29-1 and TRBJ1-1; TRBD1 might be the D (5 bases). Germline V CDR1 and CDR2: SQVTM, ANQGSEA. Between the trimmed V and J ends, which lost 2 bases and 11 bases, there was a span of 12 bases. This CDR3 has 11 residues. CDR3 amino acids: CSVEMEGQAFF. CDR3 bases: TGCAGCGTTGAAATGGAGGGGCAGGCTTTCTTT.

The gene calls are TRBV20-1 and TRBJ1-2, with D possibly TRBD1 on 5 matching bases. Between the trimmed V and J ends, which lost 3 bases and 4 bases, there was a span of 12 bases. Germline loops: CDR1 DFQATT, CDR2 SNEGSKA (reference sequence). The length of the CDR3 is 13 residues. CDR3: CSASEGDGYGYTF. The CDR3 DNA follows: TGCAGTGCTAGTGAAGGGGATGGCTATGGCTACACCTTC.